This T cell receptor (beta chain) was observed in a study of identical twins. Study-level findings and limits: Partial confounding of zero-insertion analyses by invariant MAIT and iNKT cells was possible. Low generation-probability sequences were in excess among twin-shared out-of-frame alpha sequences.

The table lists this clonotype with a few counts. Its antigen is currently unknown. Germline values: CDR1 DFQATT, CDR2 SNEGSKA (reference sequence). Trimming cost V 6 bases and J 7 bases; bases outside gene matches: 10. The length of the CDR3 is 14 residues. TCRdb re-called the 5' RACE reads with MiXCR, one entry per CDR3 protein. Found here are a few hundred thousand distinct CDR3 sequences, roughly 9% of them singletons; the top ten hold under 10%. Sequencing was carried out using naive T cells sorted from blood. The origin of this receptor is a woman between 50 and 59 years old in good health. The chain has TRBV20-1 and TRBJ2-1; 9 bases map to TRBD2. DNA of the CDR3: TGCAGTGCCCAAGCTAGCGGGGCAATAAATGAGCAGTTCTTC. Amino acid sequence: CSAQASGAINEQFF.